These 24 T cell receptor beta chains originate from one sample sequenced in a study of blood T cells in healthy people across ages. A J-beta primer mix and a sample-barcoded 5' primer were used in a second PCR of about 7 to 12 cycles. TCRdb analysed the 5' RACE reads with MiXCR anew, one entry per CDR3 protein. The repertoire holds about 1,500,000 distinct CDR3 sequences, 28% seen once, with roughly 8% in the top ten. The sequenced material came from blood. The receptors here all came from a woman in her twenties or thirties in good health.

This clonotype has just a few counts. V and J are TRBV20-1 and TRBJ2-1; 11 bases line up with TRBD2. Germline lookup yields CDR1 DFQATT and CDR2 SNEGSKA (reference sequence). Losses at the gene ends were 3 bases for V and 5 bases for J; bases not matched to a gene: 6. This CDR3 spans 15 amino acids. The CDR3 DNA is TGCAGTGCTAGGACTAGCGGGGTTATCCACAATGAGCAGTTCTTC. Its translation is CSARTSGVIHNEQFF.

V and J are TRBV14 and TRBJ2-1; either TRBD1 or TRBD2 may fit D (5 bases each). Trimming shortened V by 4 bases and J by 5 bases, and 12 bases separated the two germline ends. The CDR3 sequence is 14 residues long. Germline V gene lookup returns CDR1 SGHDN and CDR2 FVKESK. In DNA form, the CDR3 reads TGTGCCAGCAGCCGGGACGGATTCAACAATGAGCAGTTCTTC. Its translation is CASSRDGFNNEQFF.

The chain recombines TRBV12-3 or TRBV12-4 with TRBJ2-1, with TRBD2 identical over 7 bases. This CDR3 contains 15 residues. The V gene end was trimmed by 5 bases and the J gene end by 8 bases; junction bases not matched to a gene: 12. DNA of the CDR3: TGTGCCAGCAGTCCGGCCGGGATGAGCGGGGATGAGCAGTTCTTC. Amino acid sequence: CASSPAGMSGDEQFF.

Many counts were recorded for this clonotype. The gene calls are TRBV7-2 and TRBJ2-1, with a possible D match to TRBD2 (6 bases). Germline CDR1 and CDR2: SGHTA and FQGNSA. V lost 4 bases, J lost 4 bases, and 17 bases lay in between. The CDR3 consists of 16 residues. DNA for the CDR3: TGTGCCAGCAGCTATCGCGGGATAGGGTTATACAATGAGCAGTTCTTC. Translation: CASSYRGIGLYNEQFF. The full variable domain, in which reference TRBV7-2 and TRBJ2-1 provide the parts outside the CDR3, is GAGVSQSPSNKVTEKGKDVELRCDPISGHTALYWYRQSLGQGLEFLIYFQGNSAPDKSGLPSDRFSAERTGGSVSTLTIQRTQQEDSAVYLCASSYRGIGLYNEQFFGPGTRLTVL.

This clonotype was seen only a few times. CDR3 coding DNA: TGCGCCAGCAGCCAAGGGAGGGGTGGGATATCCTACGAGCAGTACTTC. Protein sequence: CASSQGRGGISYEQYF. This chain uses TRBV4-1 with TRBJ2-7; perhaps TRBD2 as D (6 bases). CDR1 is MGHRA and CDR2 is YSYEKL in the germline V gene. The CDR3 contains 16 residues. V lost 1 base to trimming and J lost 1 base, with 14 bases between them.

The chain couples TRBV9 to TRBJ2-3, with TRBD2 identical over 9 bases. The J segment lost 5 bases and the V segment lost 7 bases, leaving 11 bases of the junction unmatched. CDR1 is SGDLS, CDR2 YYNGEE, per germline. This CDR3 comprises 15 residues. CDR3 region: CASGGTTSGLDTQYF. The CDR3 DNA reads as TGTGCCAGCGGCGGTACGACTAGCGGCCTAGATACGCAGTATTTT.

As regards this clonotype: A read error is possible here, since a much larger clone lies one base away. The chain carries TRBV20-1 and TRBJ2-5; possibly TRBD2 for D (5 bases). The CDR3 extends over 14 amino acids. Germline V gene sequence: CDR1 DFQATT, CDR2 SNEGSKA (reference sequence). Trimming pared 0 bases from V and 11 bases from J, leaving 19 bases between. The DNA of the CDR3 is TGCAGTGCTAGAGATAGACTACAGCTCCAGGAGCAGTACTTC. Translation gives CSARDRLQLQEQYF.

This clonotype has at least ten counts. V usage is TRBV4-3 and J usage is TRBJ2-7; D call uncertain. V lost 0 bases, J lost 0 bases, and 9 bases lay in between. This CDR3 comprises 15 residues. CDR1 and CDR2 from the germline V gene are LGHNA and YSLEER. The CDR3 protein is CASSQELELSYEQYF. CDR3 DNA: TGCGCCAGCAGCCAAGAGCTAGAACTCTCCTACGAGCAGTACTTC.

The chain is built from TRBV27 and TRBJ2-3; D remains ambiguous. From germline, CDR1 is MNHEY and CDR2 SMNVEV (reference sequence). V lost 10 bases, J lost 3 bases, and 5 bases lay in between. CDR3 length equals 10 residues. This CDR3 is CATQTDTQYF. The CDR3 DNA reads TGTGCCACCCAGACAGATACGCAGTATTTT.

This clonotype was seen many times. In DNA, the CDR3 is TGTGCCAGCAGCGTAAGCGGAGGACTAGAAGAGCAGTACTTC. This gives the protein CASSVSGGLEEQYF. V is TRBV9 and J is TRBJ2-7, with TRBD2 matching over 7 bases. Trimming cost V 1 base and J 7 bases; bases outside gene matches: 8. The germline gives CDR1 SGDLS, CDR2 YYNGEE. The CDR3 is 14 amino acids.

J is TRBJ2-7 and V is TRBV20-1; 8 bases map to TRBD2. Trimming took 3 bases from V and 7 from J; bases not matched to a gene: 14. Germline V gives CDR1 DFQATT, CDR2 SNEGSKA (reference sequence). The CDR3 covers 15 residues. Written as DNA, the CDR3 is TGCAGTGCTAGTGACCGTTCAGCGGGAGTAGGAGAGCAGTACTTC. The encoded protein is CSASDRSAGVGEQYF.

The chain carries TRBV12-3 or TRBV12-4 and TRBJ2-1; TRBD2 matches at 8 bases. J was trimmed by 8 bases and V by 4 bases; bases with no gene match: 10. CDR3 length: 15 amino acids. The CDR3 reads CASSSRGASMHEQFF. CDR3 coding DNA: TGTGCCAGCAGTTCGCGGGGGGCCTCTATGCATGAGCAGTTCTTC.

This chain connects TRBV5-6 to TRBJ2-1; TRBD2 matches 7 bases. The V gene's germline CDR1 is SGHDT and CDR2 YYEEEE. The CDR3 runs to 17 residues. After removal of 2 bases from V and 2 bases from J, the junction contained 10 bases not matched to a gene. CDR3 DNA sequence: TGTGCCAGCAGCTTTGTAGGGTTTGGGAGGGCCTACAATGAGCAGTTCTTC. This codes for CASSFVGFGRAYNEQFF.

The chain recombines TRBV18 with TRBJ2-1; tentative D call: TRBD2 (6 bases). Germline V gives CDR1 KGHSH, CDR2 LQKENI. The CDR3 sequence is 16 residues long. Between the trimmed V and J ends, which lost 0 bases and 8 bases, there was a span of 17 bases. The CDR3 DNA reads as TGTGCCAGCTCACCACCTGCGGGGTTAGGCAACTATGAGCAGTTCTTC. Residues: CASSPPAGLGNYEQFF.

V usage is TRBV6-2 or TRBV6-3 and J usage is TRBJ2-1; D could derive from TRBD1 or TRBD2 (5 bases each). V gave up 8 bases and J gave up 7 bases, with 15 bases separating them. This CDR3 contains 13 residues. Germline CDR1 reads MNHEY; CDR2 reads SVGEGT. CDR3 sequence reads: CASRRELENEQFF. For the CDR3, the DNA is TGTGCCAGCCGCAGGGAGCTCGAAAATGAGCAGTTCTTC.

The sample holds a few counts of this clonotype. This sequence joins TRBV24-1 and TRBJ2-3; D is possibly TRBD1 (6 bases). The CDR3 totals 13 residues. Trimming pared 9 bases from V and 6 bases from J, leaving 15 bases between. CDR1 is KGHDR and CDR2 is SFDVKD in the germline V gene. The CDR3 region has the DNA TGTGCCACCTCTATGGCAGGGGCGGATACGCAGTATTTT. Translating it yields CATSMAGADTQYF.

The chain couples TRBV5-1 to TRBJ1-2, with TRBD1 identical over 7 bases. The CDR3 is made up of 15 amino acids. Trimming cost V 1 base and J 5 bases; bases outside gene matches: 8. The germline V gene has CDR1 SGHRS and CDR2 YFSETQ. Here the CDR3 reads CASSLFKTGKYGYTF. The CDR3 nucleotides read TGCGCCAGCAGCTTGTTTAAGACAGGGAAGTATGGCTACACCTTC.

Comment on this clonotype: With a much larger clone just one base away, this may be a read error. The chain is built from TRBV29-1 and TRBJ2-4; D is possibly TRBD1 (5 bases). The DNA end is more similar to TRBJ2-7, so the J call may be wrong. The CDR3 sequence is 13 residues long. CDR1 SQVTM and CDR2 ANQGSEA come from the germline V gene. The CDR3 DNA reads as TGCAGCGTTGAACTCAGGACACCCTACGAGCAGTACTTC. Translating it yields CSVELRTPYEQYF.

Of note for this clonotype: This may stem from a read error, because a much larger clone lies one nucleotide away. CDR3 residues: CASTVGGAYEQYF. The CDR3 region has the DNA TGTGCCAGCACGGTCGGGGGGGCCTACGAGCAGTACTTC. The chain uses TRBV6-6 and TRBJ2-7; the match to TRBD2 covers 8 bases. Per the germline V gene, CDR1 is MNHNY and CDR2 is SVGAGI (reference sequence). The CDR3 sequence is 13 residues long. J gave up 2 bases and V 7 bases, and 4 bases lay outside the gene matches.

This clonotype was recorded a few times. This chain uses TRBV7-2 with TRBJ2-1; 7 bases are a match to TRBD2. The germline gives CDR1 SGHTA, CDR2 FQGNSA. The CDR3 consists of 16 residues. The junction had 11 bases not matched to a gene; V was cut back by 5 bases and J by 4 bases. CDR3 sequence: CASSPVGAGYYNEQFF. The CDR3 nucleotides read TGTGCCAGCAGCCCCGTGGGAGCGGGATATTACAATGAGCAGTTCTTC. The full variable domain, completed using reference TRBV7-2 and TRBJ2-1, is GAGVSQSPSNKVTEKGKDVELRCDPISGHTALYWYRQSLGQGLEFLIYFQGNSAPDKSGLPSDRFSAERTGGSVSTLTIQRTQQEDSAVYLCASSPVGAGYYNEQFFGPGTRLTVL.

With respect to this clonotype: This may be a read error: a much more frequent sequence differs by one nucleotide. The chain is built from TRBV20-1 and TRBJ2-7; D assignment may be TRBD1 or TRBD2 (5 bases each). The germline V and J ends were trimmed by 8 bases and 3 bases, with 23 bases remaining between them. The germline CDR1 and CDR2 sequences are DFQATT and SNEGSKA (reference sequence). The CDR3 is 15 amino acids. The CDR3 loop is CSTSTPGPQLYEQYF. In nucleotides, the CDR3 is TGCAGTACTTCAACCCCGGGACCCCAACTCTACGAGCAGTACTTC.

This clonotype was detected only a few times. The chain carries TRBV19 and TRBJ2-7; D remains ambiguous. From germline, CDR1 is LNHDA and CDR2 SQIVND (reference sequence). The CDR3 spans 13 residues. Between the trimmed V and J ends, which lost 3 bases and 0 bases, there was a span of 6 bases. This CDR3 reads CASSIMSSYEQYF. CDR3 sequence (DNA): TGTGCCAGTAGTATTATGAGCTCCTACGAGCAGTACTTC.

About this clonotype: This could be a read error, since a much larger clone is one nucleotide away. This chain connects TRBV7-2 to TRBJ2-7, with D hard to call. Germline V gene lookup returns CDR1 SGHTA and CDR2 FQGNSA. The CDR3 has 14 residues. With 4 bases removed from V and 7 bases from J, the gap between germline ends came to 17 bases. CDR3 nucleotide sequence: TGTGCCAGCAGCTGGAGTAGCACCTCGTTGGAGCAGTACTTC. This sequence encodes CASSWSSTSLEQYF. Filled out from reference TRBV7-2 and TRBJ2-7, the complete variable domain reads GAGVSQSPSNKVTEKGKDVELRCDPISGHTALYWYRQSLGQGLEFLIYFQGNSAPDKSGLPSDRFSAERTGGSVSTLTIQRTQQEDSAVYLCASSWSSTSLEQYFGPGTRLTVT.

The genes are TRBV5-1 and TRBJ2-3; D is possibly TRBD1 (6 bases). Trimming took 0 bases from V and 5 from J, leaving 13 bases between them. This CDR3 comprises 15 residues. Germline-derived CDR1 and CDR2 are SGHRS and YFSETQ. CDR3 nucleotide sequence: TGCGCCAGCAGCTTGGCCCGGACAGAGGGAGATACGCAGTATTTT. Translated: CASSLARTEGDTQYF.